This T cell receptor beta chain was identified during a study of tumor-infiltrating lymphocytes in primary liver carcinoma. Out of unsorted whole blood came the blood RNA, and germline DNA was extracted as well. The CDR3 length is 14 residues. Germline V CDR1 and CDR2: MDHEN, SYDVKM. V lost 10 bases to trimming and J lost 10 bases, with 24 bases between them. cDNA specific to TCR beta was made from approximately 500 ng of total RNA, with a constant-region primer employed for priming. Libraries covering TCR beta were generated through three nested multiplex PCR rounds (using a slightly modified ARM-PCR). The first two PCR rounds used TRBV1-TRBV30 forward primers with a C-beta reverse primer, approximately 11 cycles each. TCRdb itself ran the multiplex PCR reads through MiXCR, one entry per CDR3 protein. Of around 330,000 distinct CDR3 sequences in the sample, around three fifths were seen once.

The receptor's source is a man between 40 and 49 years old with primary liver carcinoma and hepatitis B virus infection. The chain is built from TRBV28 and TRBJ2-3; D is unclear. The sequenced sample consisted of peripheral blood. CDR3 DNA sequence: TGTGCCAAAAGTTCGGTCAGCCTTAGCCCGTCGCAGTATTTT. It translates to CAKSSVSLSPSQYF.